These 9 T cell receptor beta chains share one sample of origin, sequenced in a study of blood T cell repertoires in COVID-19. The table came from immunoSEQ multiplex PCR; TCRdb's copy has only in-frame clones and leaves some out. The table includes around 83,000 clones, about 89% detected once. Sequencing was done on a sample of peripheral blood. Receptor source: a man in his 70s with active or convalescent COVID-19.

The CDR3 loop reads CASSLSGREGSGANVLTF. The CDR3, as DNA: TGTGCCAGCAGCTTATCGGGCAGGGAGGGCTCTGGGGCCAACGTCCTGACTTTC. The V gene is TRBV7-9, the J gene TRBJ2-6; 7 bases are a match to TRBD2. V lost 2 bases, J lost 0 bases, and 7 bases stayed unmatched. The CDR3 consists of 18 residues. Germline loops: CDR1 SEHNR, CDR2 FQNEAQ (reference sequence).

This chain joins TRBV7-9 and TRBJ1-5; 10 positions agree with TRBD1. There are 14 residues in the CDR3. V shed 5 bases and J 5 bases; nucleotides not matched to a gene: 3. Germline V gives CDR1 SEHNR, CDR2 FQNEAQ (reference sequence). This CDR3 is CASSRGTGDQPQHF. CDR3 DNA sequence: TGTGCCAGCAGCCGTGGGACAGGGGATCAGCCCCAGCATTTT. The variable domain in full, completed from reference TRBV7-9 and TRBJ1-5, reads DTGVSQNPRHKITKRGQNVTFRCDPISEHNRLYWYRQTLGQGPEFLTYFQNEAQLEKSRLLSDRFSAERPKGSFSTLEIQRTEQGDSAMYLCASSRGTGDQPQHFGDGTRLSIL.

The chain is built from TRBV28 and TRBJ1-6, with D perhaps TRBD1 (6 bases). Between the trimmed V and J ends, which lost 5 bases and 6 bases, there was a span of 11 bases. Germline loops: CDR1 MDHEN, CDR2 SYDVKM. The CDR3 is made up of 14 amino acids. Here the CDR3 reads CASSPIRGNSPLHF. The CDR3 DNA reads TGTGCCAGCAGTCCGATCAGGGGTAATTCACCCCTCCACTTT.

The chain links TRBV19 to TRBJ2-2; 7 positions agree with TRBD1. Germline CDR1 LNHDA, CDR2 SQIVND (reference sequence). Trimming at V came to 6 bases and at J to 0 bases, leaving 4 bases not matched to a gene. The CDR3 length is 15 residues. DNA for the CDR3: TGTGCCAGTAGAAAACAGGGGACGAACACCGGGGAGCTGTTTTTT. Amino acids: CASRKQGTNTGELFF.

This clone was counted a few times. The rearrangement joins TRBV29-1 to TRBJ1-2; tentative D call: TRBD1 (5 bases). This CDR3 comprises 11 residues. CDR1 and CDR2 (germline): SQVTM, ANQGSEA. Trimming took off 5 bases at V and 4 bases at J, with 8 bases between the two ends. CDR3 in DNA: TGCAGCGTTAGACAGTCCTATGGCTACACCTTC. Amino acids: CSVRQSYGYTF.

The V gene is TRBV5-6, the J gene TRBJ2-7; tentative D call: TRBD1 (5 bases). V lost 2 bases to trimming and J lost 0 bases, with 12 bases between them. Germline V gene lookup returns CDR1 SGHDT and CDR2 YYEEEE. This CDR3 comprises 15 residues. In DNA form, the CDR3 reads TGTGCCAGCAGCTTTTCCCCAGGGATCTCCTACGAGCAGTACTTC. It encodes CASSFSPGISYEQYF.

This chain links TRBV29-1 with TRBJ2-7; 7 nucleotides align to TRBD2. The germline V gene has CDR1 SQVTM and CDR2 ANQGSEA. The CDR3 has 14 residues. V shed 6 bases, J shed 6 bases, and the junction held 14 bases outside the gene matches. CDR3 loop: CSVGSGTTLLEQYF. The DNA for the CDR3 is TGCAGCGTGGGATCCGGGACTACTCTCCTCGAGCAGTACTTC.

The V and J genes are TRBV4-1 and TRBJ1-2; the match to TRBD1 covers 7 bases. The trim removed 8 bases at V and 2 bases at J, leaving 8 bases unmatched. Germline V CDR1 and CDR2: MGHRA, YSYEKL. The CDR3 extends over 14 amino acids. The CDR3: CASQAQTGNYGYTF. CDR3 in DNA: TGCGCCAGCCAGGCACAGACAGGGAACTATGGCTACACCTTC.

In this sample, this clone turned up a few times. The chain has TRBV5-4 and TRBJ1-2; the D gene is possibly TRBD1 (5 bases). Trimming removed 0 bases at V and 3 bases at J, with 12 bases between. This CDR3 contains 15 residues. Germline values: CDR1 SGHNT, CDR2 YYREEE (reference sequence). The CDR3 DNA is TGTGCCAGCAGCTTGGGGGCCGGGGGGGACTATGGCTACACCTTC. Translated, it gives CASSLGAGGDYGYTF.